The rows below give T cell receptor beta chains drawn from one sample of a study of immune cell composition in non-small cell lung cancer. Libraries were prepared by immunoSEQ multiplex PCR; TCRdb keeps only in-frame clonotypes and omits some of them. The sample includes 2,900 or so clones, over 75% seen only once; the top ten take around a fifth. What was sequenced was lung tumor tissue. The receptor set was obtained from a human donor with non-small cell lung cancer. Each CDR3 is given without its conserved first and last residue. Each record gives: V gene, clone size, D gene, CDR3 protein. The D gene is left open where the match is weak. Clone size appears in some rows only: once, few, many, or a class for an expanded clone.

TRBV27 - - ASSSGFLNTEAF
TRBV5-1 - - ASSSGDNSGNTIY
TRBV7-2 - - ASSSASAGGYT
TRBV10-1 - TRBD1 ASSDSGQGEHGYT
TRBV23-1 - TRBD1 ASSHPDRGRDEQY
TRBV2 - - ASSAGGYIY
TRBV5-1 - - ASSLISQIETQY
TRBV11-2 - TRBD1 ASSREGQGSYEQY
TRBV7-2 - TRBD2 ASSFGLAVQETQY
TRBV2 once TRBD1 ASGQGASNQPQH
TRBV7-9 - TRBD1 ASRVGQGDTGELF
TRBV6-5 few - ASSYRQLSGNTIY
TRBV27 - TRBD1 ATSRDRGPLGGYT
TRBV10-1 - TRBD1 ASSAGTGAARFGETQY
TRBV6-5 - TRBD1 ASSYSQGVNTEAF
TRBV5-5 once - ASSLGYSGGIDGYT
TRBV27 - TRBD1 ASRSDRGNTEAF
TRBV27 - TRBD1 ASSTQGASNQPQH
TRBV5-1 - TRBD2 ASSLRGLAGANSYNEQF
TRBV5-4 - TRBD1 ASSGGQVVYEQY
TRBV5-6 - - ASTEEAAYQETQY